Described below is a single T cell receptor (beta chain) sequence and its context. What it binds is not known. V dropped 0 bases and J dropped 6; count of bases not matched to a gene: 5. The CDR3 has 15 amino acids. Germline loops: CDR1 SGHNT, CDR2 YENEEA. This specimen belongs to a study of identical twins. The cDNA had a unique molecular identifier and a template-switch universal primer site. TCRdb itself ran the 5' RACE reads through MiXCR, one entry per CDR3 protein. In the table there are some 690,000 distinct CDR3 sequences, around 21% of which are singletons. Overall study findings and caveats: The study found excess low generation probability among twin-shared out-of-frame alpha sequences. Insertion counts were lower in abundant cord blood beta clonotypes, a trend that memory repertoires did not show.

This same sample was also taken into another study, of T cells expressing NK-cell markers.

This receptor was obtained from a woman younger than 35 in good health. The chain joins TRBV11-3 to TRBJ2-3, with 8 bases that match TRBD1. The sequenced sample was PBMCs. The CDR3 sequence is CASSLEGRGHDTQYF. Written as DNA, the CDR3 is TGTGCCAGCAGCTTAGAGGGCAGGGGGCACGATACGCAGTATTTT.